The following is a T cell receptor (beta chain) sequence with its context. Germline CDR1 SNHLY, CDR2 FYNNEI. The CDR3 covers 17 residues. V lost 2 bases, J lost 6 bases, and 15 bases stayed unmatched. Authors' methods: Scientists estimated how many nucleated cells there were by amplifying reference gene primers. TCRdb's table, derived via immunoSEQ multiplex PCR, lists solely in-frame clones and lacks some. V and J calls and clone size are given by that table; D and trimming were obtained from the DNA. The top ten hold 3.7% of the sample, which has about 260,000 clones, around 89% seen once. This entry belongs to a study of blood T cell repertoires in COVID-19. Study as a whole: Samples of COVID-19 (acute and convalescent) were obtained from the United States, Italy and Spain. The cDNA or gDNA used as material had been derived from T cells, B-cell-depleted T cells, or PBMCs.

This chain connects TRBV2 to TRBJ2-5; 7 bases are a match to TRBD1. The clonotype comes from a middle-aged woman with acute or convalescent COVID-19. The sample was peripheral blood. CDR3 protein: CASSEYLTGVRLQTQYF. In nucleotides, the CDR3 is TGTGCCAGCAGTGAATACCTAACAGGGGTGAGATTGCAGACCCAGTACTTC.